Below are 14 T cell receptor beta chains sequenced from a single sample in a study of T cells in Graves' hyperthyroidism and ophthalmopathy. Template material for amplifying TCR beta CDR3 regions consisted of RNA transcripts. The primer set for the first-round RT-PCR of the TCR CDR3 was HTBI. Each CDR3 protein is one row after TCRdb ran MiXCR on the multiplex PCR reads. The profile covers approximately 400,000 distinct CDR3 sequences, with about a fifth appearing a single time and about 3.5% taken by the ten largest. Sample: blood. The receptor set was obtained from a woman under 30 with Graves' hyperthyroidism.

The J gene is TRBJ2-2, the V gene TRBV11-3, with no clear D. V was trimmed by 9 bases and J by 4 bases, leaving 15 bases between them. Germline assignment: CDR1 SGHNT and CDR2 YENEEA. The CDR3 runs to 14 residues. The CDR3: CASGPSGRTGELFF. In nucleotides, the CDR3 is TGTGCCAGTGGACCGTCCGGACGCACCGGGGAGCTGTTTTTT.

Only a few counts were recorded for this clonotype. This rearrangement joins TRBV3-1 to TRBJ1-2; no definite D call. This CDR3 comprises 13 residues. The germline V gene has CDR1 LGHDT and CDR2 YNNKEL (reference sequence). Trimming stripped 4 bases from V and 5 bases from J, with 11 bases between. In nucleotides, the CDR3 is TGTGCCAGCAGCCGTTCCCGGCTTTATGGCTACACCTTC. Residues: CASSRSRLYGYTF.

This clonotype showed up just a few times. The CDR3, as DNA: TGTGCCATCGGGGAGGCGGGGGGGGGCTACGAGCAGTACTTC. This translates into CAIGEAGGGYEQYF. V gene TRBV10-3 combines with J gene TRBJ2-7; 9 nucleotides align to TRBD2. The V and J ends lost 8 bases and 3 bases, in that order; junction bases with no gene match: 8. From germline, CDR1 is ENHRY and CDR2 SYGVKD. This CDR3 comprises 14 residues.

Ten or more counts support this clonotype. The rearrangement links TRBV15 to TRBJ1-1, with D maybe TRBD1 (6 bases). The CDR3 contains 14 residues. V was trimmed by 3 bases and J by 6 bases, leaving 14 bases between them. Germline V gene data show CDR1 as LNHNV and CDR2 as YYDKDF (reference sequence). Written as DNA, the CDR3 is TGTGCCACCAGCAGGACAAGCAACAGGGCTGAAGCTTTCTTT. It codes for CATSRTSNRAEAFF.

The rearrangement uses TRBV12-3 or TRBV12-4 and TRBJ1-1, with a possible D match to TRBD1 (5 bases). CDR3 length equals 13 residues. V was shortened by 7 bases and J by 6 bases, with 15 bases between the two germline ends. The CDR3 coding sequence is TGTGCCAGCACCTCCCCCAGGGCGGCTGAAGCTTTCTTT. Its protein is CASTSPRAAEAFF.

This clonotype was counted many times. The chain carries TRBV20-1 and TRBJ1-5; no reliable D call. Trimming stripped 4 bases from V and 5 bases from J, with 12 bases between. Looked up from germline, CDR1 is DFQATT and CDR2 is SNEGSKA (reference sequence). This CDR3 spans 13 amino acids. CDR3 in amino acids: CSANLEVDQPQHF. In nucleotides, the CDR3 is TGCAGTGCTAACCTGGAGGTGGATCAGCCCCAGCATTTT.

This clonotype showed up just a few times. The chain employs TRBV24-1 and TRBJ2-5; D unclear. V shed 5 bases and J shed 5 bases, with 11 bases lying between them. The CDR3 is made up of 13 amino acids. In germline, CDR1 is KGHDR, CDR2 SFDVKD. CDR3 region: CATSGGLWETQYF. CDR3 bases: TGTGCCACCAGTGGAGGCCTTTGGGAGACCCAGTACTTC.

V gene TRBV6-2 or TRBV6-3 combines with J gene TRBJ2-5; 10 nucleotides line up with TRBD2. There are 18 residues in the CDR3. The trim removed 2 bases at V and 5 bases at J, leaving 14 bases unmatched. Per germline, CDR1 MNHEY and CDR2 SVGEGT. The CDR3 sequence: CASSYTRRSGRALETQYF. For the CDR3, the DNA is TGTGCCAGCAGTTACACCCGAAGAAGCGGGAGGGCCTTGGAGACCCAGTACTTC.

This clonotype was seen repeatedly, ten times or more. The rearrangement uses TRBV6-5 and TRBJ2-7; D is tentatively TRBD1 or TRBD2 (6 bases each). V was shortened by 7 bases and J by 1 base, with 17 bases between the two germline ends. This CDR3 spans 15 amino acids. The germline V gene encodes CDR1 MNHEY and CDR2 SVGAGI. CDR3 nucleotide sequence: TGTGCCAGCATCAGAGGGCAGGGGAGGTCCTACGAGCAGTACTTC. Amino acid sequence: CASIRGQGRSYEQYF.

This clonotype has ten or more counts. This rearrangement joins TRBV12-3 or TRBV12-4 to TRBJ1-1; D is ambiguous. The CDR3 has 12 amino acids. Trimming removed 6 bases from V and 1 base from J, with 6 bases in between. CDR3: CASSAPNTEAFF. In DNA form, the CDR3 reads TGTGCCAGCAGCGCCCCGAACACTGAAGCTTTCTTT.

This clonotype was detected ten times or more. The CDR3 protein is CASSGGLAGPIQETQYF. The CDR3 DNA reads TGTGCCAGCAGTGGGGGACTAGCGGGGCCTATCCAAGAGACCCAGTACTTC. This chain uses TRBV6-1 with TRBJ2-5, with 13 bases matching TRBD2. Unmatched junction bases numbered 6, after V lost 4 bases and J lost 1 base. Germline loops: CDR1 MNHNS, CDR2 SASEGT. The CDR3 runs 17 residues.

The V call is TRBV28, the J call TRBJ1-1; no definite D call. The CDR3 is 15 amino acids. The V and J ends lost 1 base and 8 bases respectively, with 17 bases between them. Germline V gene lookup returns CDR1 MDHEN and CDR2 SYDVKM. The CDR3 reads CASSLLGSRIREAFF. CDR3 bases: TGTGCCAGCAGTTTATTGGGGTCTCGTATACGAGAAGCTTTCTTT.

This clonotype has at least ten counts. The chain carries TRBV12-3 or TRBV12-4 and TRBJ2-3, with 9 positions matching TRBD1. This CDR3 region has 14 residues. Unmatched junction bases numbered 6, after V lost 9 bases and J lost 2 bases. The CDR3 protein is CASLDRGNTDTQYF. In nucleotides, the CDR3 is TGTGCCAGTCTGGACAGGGGTAACACAGATACGCAGTATTTT.

This clonotype has ten or more counts. The chain recombines TRBV4-1 with TRBJ2-7; 10 bases are shared with TRBD1. Germline CDR1 is MGHRA and CDR2 is YSYEKL. Germline trimming cut 4 bases from V and 2 bases from J; bases unmatched to any gene: 2. The CDR3 is 14 amino acids. Here the CDR3 reads CASSRGQGAYEQYF. The CDR3 DNA is TGCGCCAGCAGCCGCGGACAGGGGGCCTACGAGCAGTACTTC.